These 32 T cell receptor beta chains share one sample of origin, sequenced in a study of blood T cell repertoires in COVID-19. Profiling relied on immunoSEQ multiplex PCR, and the TCRdb table lists in-frame clones only, not all of them. The repertoire holds 270,000 or so clones, around 90% seen once, with about 3% in the top ten. Sequencing used PBMCs or T cells enriched from blood (not recorded which). The source is a man in his forties who had been exposed to COVID-19.

The chain links TRBV6-2 or TRBV6-3 to TRBJ1-4; D is undetermined. The V end lost 2 bases, the J end lost 3 bases, and 7 bases lay between the germline ends. The CDR3 totals 14 residues. The germline V gene encodes CDR1 MNHEY and CDR2 SVGEGT. This CDR3 reads CASSYTAPNEKLFF. CDR3 DNA: TGTGCCAGCAGTTACACAGCTCCTAATGAAAAACTGTTTTTT.

The chain uses TRBV28 and TRBJ1-1; 8 bases agree with TRBD1. From germline, CDR1 is MDHEN and CDR2 SYDVKM. CDR3 size: 17 residues. V lost 3 bases, J lost 5 bases, and 14 bases stayed unmatched. CDR3 sequence (DNA): TGTGCCAGCAGTTTGGGCTCCGGGACAGGCGGTTTGACTGAAGCTTTCTTT. Translated: CASSLGSGTGGLTEAFF.

The chain couples TRBV7-2 to TRBJ2-1; tentative D call: TRBD1 (6 bases). The V and J ends lost 5 bases and 4 bases respectively, with 15 bases between them. Germline assignment: CDR1 SGHTA and CDR2 FQGNSA. This CDR3 has 15 residues. CDR3 loop: CASSPGTPFYNEQFF. The CDR3 coding sequence is TGTGCCAGCAGCCCCGGGACACCGTTTTACAATGAGCAGTTCTTC.

The chain employs TRBV7-2 and TRBJ2-1, with D uncertain. Germline V gives CDR1 SGHTA, CDR2 FQGNSA. The CDR3 is 14 amino acids. V was clipped by 6 bases and J by 2 bases, with 11 bases between them. In nucleotides, the CDR3 is TGTGCCAGCAGTCTTAGCCCCACCTACAATGAGCAGTTCTTC. Encoded protein: CASSLSPTYNEQFF.

This clone has just one count. The chain couples TRBV4-2 to TRBJ2-3; the match to TRBD2 covers 11 bases. The CDR3 contains 19 residues. Germline V lookup: CDR1 LGHNA, CDR2 YNFKEQ. The ends lost 5 bases at V and 2 bases at J; junction bases unmatched: 15. DNA of the CDR3: TGTGCCAGCAGCAGCGATAAGCTAGCGGGAGGACAAAACACAGATACGCAGTATTTT. The encoded protein is CASSSDKLAGGQNTDTQYF.

The chain has TRBV19 and TRBJ1-5, with a possible D match to TRBD1 (5 bases). V was cut by 5 bases and J by 7 bases, with 18 bases left in between. There are 15 residues in the CDR3. Per germline, CDR1 LNHDA and CDR2 SQIVND (reference sequence). In DNA form, the CDR3 reads TGTGCCAGTAGTCCCCTCCAGGGAGGGGTACAGCCCCAGCATTTT. Translating it yields CASSPLQGGVQPQHF. The full variable domain, rest sourced from reference TRBV19 and TRBJ1-5, is DGGITQSPKYLFRKEGQNVTLSCEQNLNHDAMYWYRQDPGQGLRLIYYSQIVNDFQKGDIAEGYSVSREKKESFPLTVTSAQKNPTAFYLCASSPLQGGVQPQHFGDGTRLSIL.

The J gene is TRBJ2-2, the V gene TRBV19; D possibly corresponds to TRBD1 (7 bases). Germline CDR1 LNHDA, CDR2 SQIVND (reference sequence). The V end was cut by 7 bases, the J end by 4 bases, with 13 bases between. There are 14 residues in the CDR3. The CDR3 loop is CASKVQGGTGELFF. Written as DNA, the CDR3 is TGTGCCAGTAAGGTGCAGGGGGGCACCGGGGAGCTGTTTTTT.

This chain joins TRBV9 and TRBJ1-2, with 7 bases lining up with TRBD1. CDR3 length equals 14 residues. Germline values: CDR1 SGDLS, CDR2 YYNGEE. Trimming at V came to 4 bases and at J to 8 bases, leaving 11 bases not matched to a gene. The chain's CDR3 is CASSPSTGMGGYTF. The CDR3 DNA follows: TGTGCCAGCAGCCCGTCGACAGGGATGGGAGGCTACACCTTC.

The chain has TRBV9 and TRBJ1-2, with D perhaps TRBD1 (6 bases). With 4 bases removed from V and 4 bases from J, the gap between germline ends came to 14 bases. CDR3 size: 14 residues. Looked up from germline, CDR1 is SGDLS and CDR2 is YYNGEE. CDR3 protein: CASSPRQDSYGYTF. The CDR3 DNA is TGTGCCAGCAGCCCGAGACAGGATTCCTATGGCTACACCTTC.

The chain has TRBV5-1 and TRBJ2-1, with no clear D. CDR1 SGHRS and CDR2 YFSETQ come from the germline V gene. This CDR3 contains 13 residues. The V gene lost 5 bases and the J gene lost 8 bases, with 14 bases spanning the gap. The CDR3 loop is CASRTRPSDEQFF. CDR3 DNA sequence: TGCGCCAGCAGGACTCGACCTTCGGATGAGCAGTTCTTC.

The chain carries TRBV7-9 and TRBJ2-3; TRBD1 matches at 9 bases. The CDR3 contains 15 residues. Trimming cost V 4 bases and J 5 bases; bases outside gene matches: 7. Germline CDR1 is SEHNR and CDR2 is FQNEAQ (reference sequence). The CDR3 region has the DNA TGTGCCAGCAGCTCCCAGGGGGACAGGGAAGATACGCAGTATTTT. Protein sequence: CASSSQGDREDTQYF.

The chain has TRBV9 and TRBJ1-2; 8 bases line up with TRBD1. This CDR3 has 15 residues. V lost 4 bases, J lost 2 bases, and 7 bases stayed unmatched. The V gene's germline CDR1 is SGDLS and CDR2 YYNGEE. The CDR3 region is CASSSRTGRNYGYTF. The DNA for the CDR3 is TGTGCCAGCAGCAGCCGGACAGGGAGGAACTATGGCTACACCTTC.

This sequence joins TRBV15 and TRBJ1-1, with D possibly being TRBD1 (5 bases). CDR3 length: 14 amino acids. V lost 6 bases, J lost 5 bases, and 16 bases lay in between. Germline V gene lookup returns CDR1 LNHNV and CDR2 YYDKDF (reference sequence). The CDR3 DNA is TGTGCCACCAGACAAGAAACAGGAAAGACTGAAGCTTTCTTT. This sequence encodes CATRQETGKTEAFF.

The chain recombines TRBV10-3 with TRBJ1-4; 9 bases match TRBD1. After removal of 1 base from V and 8 bases from J, the junction contained 5 bases not matched to a gene. CDR3 length equals 15 residues. Germline loops: CDR1 ENHRY, CDR2 SYGVKD. Written as DNA, the CDR3 is TGTGCCATCAGTGAGTACAGGGGGCGACAGGAAAAACTGTTTTTT. Translated: CAISEYRGRQEKLFF.

The V gene is TRBV2, the J gene TRBJ2-7; weak D call: TRBD2 (6 bases). CDR3 length equals 13 residues. The germline gives CDR1 SNHLY, CDR2 FYNNEI. The V end was cut by 8 bases, the J end by 2 bases, with 13 bases between. Here the CDR3 reads CASRRDSPYEQYF. The CDR3 nucleotides read TGTGCCAGCCGCCGGGACTCACCCTACGAGCAGTACTTC.

J is TRBJ2-7 and V is TRBV5-4; 10 nucleotides align to TRBD2. V gave up 2 bases and J gave up 6 bases; unmatched junction bases: 11. Germline CDR1 is SGHNT and CDR2 is YYREEE (reference sequence). The CDR3 covers 16 residues. CDR3 DNA: TGTGCCAGCAGCTTCCAAATAACTAGCGGGATTGTCGAGCAGTACTTC. This sequence encodes CASSFQITSGIVEQYF. Based on the CDR3 plus reference TRBV5-4 and TRBJ2-7, the full variable domain is ETGVTQSPTHLIKTRGQQVTLRCSSQSGHNTVSWYQQALGQGPQFIFQYYREEENGRGNFPPRFSGLQFPNYSSELNVNALELDDSALYLCASSFQITSGIVEQYFGPGTRLTVT.

In its sample, this clone was seen many times. V usage is TRBV6-2 or TRBV6-3 and J usage is TRBJ1-2; D not certain. V lost 3 bases and J lost 9, with 11 bases in between. The germline V gene has CDR1 MNHEY and CDR2 SVGEGT. This CDR3 is 12 amino acids long. The CDR3: CASSYFSVRYTF. In DNA, the CDR3 is TGTGCCAGCAGTTATTTTTCAGTACGCTACACCTTC.

The chain employs TRBV28 and TRBJ2-7; 7 bases map to TRBD1. J was trimmed by 3 bases and V by 5 bases; bases with no gene match: 10. Germline V gene lookup returns CDR1 MDHEN and CDR2 SYDVKM. The CDR3 extends over 15 amino acids. The CDR3 DNA sequence: TGTGCCAGCAGTACCACCGGGACAGAGAACTACGAGCAGTACTTC. This encodes CASSTTGTENYEQYF. Based on the CDR3 plus reference TRBV28 and TRBJ2-7, the full variable domain is DVKVTQSSRYLVKRTGEKVFLECVQDMDHENMFWYRQDPGLGLRLIYFSYDVKMKEKGDIPEGYSVSREKKERFSLILESASTNQTSMYLCASSTTGTENYEQYFGPGTRLTVT.

The chain combines TRBV5-4 with TRBJ1-1; D might be TRBD1 (5 bases). This CDR3 contains 15 residues. Germline loops: CDR1 SGHNT, CDR2 YYREEE (reference sequence). V lost 0 bases to trimming and J lost 0 bases, with 9 bases between them. The DNA of the CDR3 is TGTGCCAGCAGCTTGGACAGGCTGATGAACACTGAAGCTTTCTTT. It is translated as CASSLDRLMNTEAFF. Using reference TRBV5-4 and TRBJ1-1 for the parts outside the CDR3, the full variable domain is ETGVTQSPTHLIKTRGQQVTLRCSSQSGHNTVSWYQQALGQGPQFIFQYYREEENGRGNFPPRFSGLQFPNYSSELNVNALELDDSALYLCASSLDRLMNTEAFFGQGTRLTVV.

The genes are TRBV15 and TRBJ1-2; 10 positions agree with TRBD1. V lost 3 bases to trimming and J lost 4 bases; unmatched junction nucleotides: 5. This CDR3 has 15 residues. CDR1 and CDR2 from the germline V gene are LNHNV and YYDKDF (reference sequence). CDR3 nucleotide sequence: TGTGCCACCAGCAGCGGGACAGGGGTTGGCTATGGCTACACCTTC. It encodes CATSSGTGVGYGYTF.

J is TRBJ1-3 and V is TRBV27, with 9 positions matching TRBD1. The J segment lost 0 bases and the V segment lost 6 bases, leaving 3 bases of the junction unmatched. Germline CDR1 is MNHEY and CDR2 is SMNVEV (reference sequence). CDR3 size: 15 residues. CDR3 amino acids: CASRRGQGSGNTIYF. In DNA form, the CDR3 reads TGTGCCAGCAGGAGGGGACAGGGCTCTGGAAACACCATATATTTT.

The genes are TRBV15 and TRBJ1-1, with TRBD1 as a possible D gene (5 bases). Germline V lookup: CDR1 LNHNV, CDR2 YYDKDF (reference sequence). CDR3 size: 16 residues. V was clipped by 4 bases and J by 0 bases, with 15 bases between them. In nucleotides, the CDR3 is TGTGCCACCAGCATACCGGGACTGATGATGAACACTGAAGCTTTCTTT. Protein product: CATSIPGLMMNTEAFF. Full variable domain (outside the CDR3, taken from reference TRBV15 and TRBJ1-1): DAMVIQNPRYQVTQFGKPVTLSCSQTLNHNVMYWYQQKSSQAPKLLFHYYDKDFNNEADTPDNFQSRRPNTSFCFLDIRSPGLGDTAMYLCATSIPGLMMNTEAFFGQGTRLTVV.

J is TRBJ1-5 and V is TRBV19; TRBD1 aligns across 10 bases. V dropped 6 bases and J dropped 3; count of bases not matched to a gene: 8. This CDR3 contains 16 residues. CDR1 is LNHDA and CDR2 is SQIVND in the germline V gene (reference sequence). CDR3 region: CASRVAGTGVNQPQHF. The CDR3 DNA sequence: TGTGCCAGTAGGGTCGCCGGGACAGGGGTCAATCAGCCCCAGCATTTT.

Here the CDR3 DNA reads TGCGCCAGCTCCTCCTCCGGGAATACCTACGAGCAGTACTTC. It codes for CASSSSGNTYEQYF. V usage is TRBV5-1 and J usage is TRBJ2-7; weak D call: TRBD2 (5 bases). Germline-derived CDR1 and CDR2 are SGHRS and YFSETQ. Trimming pared 7 bases from V and 2 bases from J, leaving 16 bases between. The CDR3 extends over 14 amino acids.

J is TRBJ1-1 and V is TRBV6-5, with TRBD1 identical over 10 bases. CDR3 length: 15 amino acids. Germline V lookup: CDR1 MNHEY, CDR2 SVGAGI. The V gene end was trimmed by 2 bases and the J gene end by 3 bases; junction bases not matched to a gene: 3. The CDR3 DNA follows: TGTGCCAGCAGTTACGGGACAGGGGTGGACACTGAAGCTTTCTTT. It specifies CASSYGTGVDTEAFF.

The chain employs TRBV7-2 and TRBJ1-5, with D perhaps TRBD1 (6 bases). Trimming removed 5 bases at V and 3 bases at J, with 14 bases between. From germline, CDR1 is SGHTA and CDR2 FQGNSA. The CDR3 spans 15 residues. The CDR3 region has the DNA TGTGCCAGCAGCCAGGACAGTTTGAACAATCAGCCCCAGCATTTT. This translates into CASSQDSLNNQPQHF.

This rearrangement joins TRBV7-3 to TRBJ2-1, with a tentative D call TRBD2 (5 bases). The germline V gene encodes CDR1 SGHTA and CDR2 FQGTGA. V gave up 3 bases and J gave up 2 bases, with 5 bases separating them. CDR3 length equals 13 residues. The CDR3 sequence is CASSLTTYNEQFF. CDR3 DNA sequence: TGTGCCAGCAGCTTGACTACCTACAATGAGCAGTTCTTC.

The V call is TRBV13, the J call TRBJ1-5, with D perhaps TRBD1 (5 bases). This CDR3 spans 16 amino acids. Trimming left V 0 bases short and J 2 bases short, with 11 bases between. Germline CDR1 and CDR2: PRHDT and FYEKMQ (reference sequence). This chain's CDR3 is CASSLGGAYGNQPQHF. The CDR3 nucleotides are TGTGCCAGCAGCTTAGGTGGGGCATACGGCAATCAGCCCCAGCATTTT.

The chain joins TRBV9 to TRBJ1-3, with D possibly being TRBD1 (5 bases). The CDR3 sequence is 15 residues long. Germline V gene data show CDR1 as SGDLS and CDR2 as YYNGEE. Trimming took off 0 bases at V and 2 bases at J, with 9 bases between the two ends. This CDR3 is CASSVDSGTGNTIYF. The CDR3 bases are TGTGCCAGCAGCGTAGATTCAGGGACTGGAAACACCATATATTTT.

V gene TRBV6-2 or TRBV6-3 combines with J gene TRBJ2-7; D gene unclear. CDR3 size: 13 residues. Germline V gene data show CDR1 as MNHEY and CDR2 as SVGEGT. Trimming removed 7 bases at V and 5 bases at J, with 15 bases between. The CDR3 DNA is TGTGCCAGCAACCCCTTCGGTTTTGACGAGCAGTACTTC. As protein: CASNPFGFDEQYF.

This clone was recorded once. This rearrangement joins TRBV18 to TRBJ1-1; D is undetermined. Trimming stripped 5 bases from V and 0 bases from J, with 13 bases between. CDR3 length equals 15 residues. CDR1 is KGHSH and CDR2 is LQKENI in the germline V gene. The CDR3 reads CASSLRGGMNTEAFF. The CDR3 DNA follows: TGTGCCAGCTCATTACGGGGTGGTATGAACACTGAAGCTTTCTTT.

This sequence joins TRBV4-2 and TRBJ2-7; D might be TRBD2 (6 bases). V was trimmed by 8 bases and J by 1 base, leaving 15 bases between them. Germline loops: CDR1 LGHNA, CDR2 YNFKEQ. This CDR3 spans 14 amino acids. For the CDR3, the DNA is TGTGCCAGCCGCCGGGACTTCGGATCCTACGAGCAGTACTTC. Protein product: CASRRDFGSYEQYF.